Following are 26 T cell receptor beta chains from one sample sequenced in a study of T cells in localized non-small cell lung cancer. Assay: immunoSEQ multiplex PCR; the TCRdb copy retains only in-frame clones and omits some. The data show more than 12,000 clones, with approximately 85% seen just once and about 4.4% held by the top ten. The specimen comprised peripheral blood, sampled before any cancer treatment. These receptors all stem from a woman aged 40-69 years with stage I lung adenocarcinoma.

The J gene is TRBJ2-7, the V gene TRBV7-9; no clear D. Deletions cut 4 bases from V and 2 bases from J, with 15 bases between. The CDR3 covers 15 residues. Germline V gene data show CDR1 as SEHNR and CDR2 as FQNEAQ (reference sequence). The CDR3 loop reads CASSSETWWTYEQYF. CDR3 sequence (DNA): TGTGCCAGCAGCTCGGAGACCTGGTGGACCTACGAGCAGTACTTC.

The V and J genes are TRBV5-8 and TRBJ1-1, with D unclear. CDR1 and CDR2 (germline): SGHTS, YDEGEE. Trimming stripped 0 bases from V and 0 bases from J, with 9 bases between. The CDR3 consists of 15 residues. The CDR3: CASSLGVGMNTEAFF. The CDR3 DNA sequence: TGTGCCAGCAGCTTGGGGGTGGGCATGAACACTGAAGCTTTCTTT. The full variable domain, its missing parts supplied by reference TRBV5-8 and TRBJ1-1, is EAGVTQSPTHLIKTRGQQATLRCSPISGHTSVYWYQQALGLGLQFLLWYDEGEERNRGNFPPRFSGRQFPNYSSELNVNALELEDSALYLCASSLGVGMNTEAFFGQGTRLTVV.

V gene TRBV6-5 combines with J gene TRBJ1-5; 7 bases line up with TRBD1. Germline-derived CDR1 and CDR2 are MNHEY and SVGAGI. The CDR3 length is 13 residues. J was trimmed by 6 bases and V by 4 bases; bases with no gene match: 3. The CDR3 reads CASSSQGGQPQHF. The CDR3 DNA sequence: TGTGCCAGCAGTTCGCAGGGGGGTCAGCCCCAGCATTTT.

This chain links TRBV25-1 with TRBJ2-7; D is ambiguous. V was trimmed by 7 bases and J by 5 bases, leaving 24 bases between them. Germline lookup yields CDR1 MGHDK and CDR2 SYGVNS. The CDR3 totals 16 residues. The CDR3 coding sequence is TGTGCCAGCACCCCGGCGGTACCTAAAAAGTACCACGAGCAGTACTTC. This sequence encodes CASTPAVPKKYHEQYF.

This clone has a single count. This chain's CDR3 is CSVGDGKQYF. Here the CDR3 DNA reads TGCAGCGTTGGTGACGGGAAGCAGTACTTC. The rearrangement uses TRBV29-1 and TRBJ2-7, with a possible D match to TRBD2 (5 bases). Germline V gene sequence: CDR1 SQVTM, CDR2 ANQGSEA. Trimming took 4 bases from V and 8 from J, leaving 9 bases between them. The CDR3 is 10 amino acids.

This clone appeared once. V is TRBV7-3 and J is TRBJ2-7; a possible D gene is TRBD2 (5 bases). The CDR3 loop spans 13 amino acids. Trimming left V 0 bases short and J 3 bases short, with 6 bases between. Germline CDR1 is SGHTA and CDR2 is FQGTGA. The CDR3 DNA is TGTGCCAGCAGCTTAACTCGGGACTACGAGCAGTACTTC. Its translation is CASSLTRDYEQYF. Supplemented by reference TRBV7-3 and TRBJ2-7, the full variable domain reads GAGVSQTPSNKVTEKGKYVELRCDPISGHTALYWYRQSLGQGPEFLIYFQGTGAADDSGLPNDRFFAVRPEGSVSTLKIQRTERGDSAVYLCASSLTRDYEQYFGPGTRLTVT.

The chain joins TRBV7-2 to TRBJ2-1; D possibly corresponds to TRBD1 (5 bases). The CDR3 totals 14 residues. The germline CDR1 and CDR2 sequences are SGHTA and FQGNSA. Trimming pared 3 bases from V and 6 bases from J, leaving 12 bases between. The DNA of the CDR3 is TGTGCCAGCAGCTTTTGGGGCATGGTCAATGAGCAGTTCTTC. Amino acid sequence: CASSFWGMVNEQFF.

V gene TRBV6-6 combines with J gene TRBJ2-3, with 7 bases identical to TRBD1. V shed 7 bases, J shed 2 bases, and the junction held 3 bases outside the gene matches. The length of the CDR3 is 13 residues. Germline V gene data show CDR1 as MNHNY and CDR2 as SVGAGI (reference sequence). CDR3 sequence (DNA): TGTGCCAGCAAGGGACAGATCACAGATACGCAGTATTTT. Its translation is CASKGQITDTQYF.

The V and J genes are TRBV19 and TRBJ2-3; possibly TRBD2 for D (5 bases). The CDR3 consists of 15 residues. Germline V lookup: CDR1 LNHDA, CDR2 SQIVND (reference sequence). V lost 4 bases and J 5 bases, leaving 16 bases between the germline ends. CDR3 bases: TGTGCCAGTAGTACCCGGGCCAATCGGGGAGATACGCAGTATTTT. This sequence encodes CASSTRANRGDTQYF.

In its sample, this clone was seen a few times. In the same sample, other DNA sequences code for this CDR3. The chain recombines TRBV18 with TRBJ1-1; D ambiguous. The CDR3 contains 13 residues. Germline assignment: CDR1 KGHSH and CDR2 LQKENI. Trimming removed 0 bases at V and 1 base at J, with 3 bases between. CDR3 sequence (DNA): TGTGCCAGCTCACCACCGGAGAACACTGAAGCTTTCTTT. Translating it yields CASSPPENTEAFF.

The chain couples TRBV5-5 to TRBJ2-7; a weak D match, TRBD2 (6 bases). This CDR3 spans 14 amino acids. Germline V CDR1 and CDR2: SGHKS, YYEKEE (reference sequence). V lost 4 bases, J lost 2 bases, and 13 bases lay in between. The CDR3 sequence: CASSQRDLTYEQYF. The CDR3 DNA is TGTGCCAGCAGCCAGAGGGACTTAACCTACGAGCAGTACTTC.

Worth noting for this clone: The identical CDR3 is also encoded by other nucleotide sequences in the sample. This chain links TRBV19 with TRBJ1-5; 7 bases fit TRBD1. J was trimmed by 2 bases and V by 3 bases; bases with no gene match: 10. Germline V gene sequence: CDR1 LNHDA, CDR2 SQIVND (reference sequence). This CDR3 comprises 17 residues. The CDR3 coding sequence is TGTGCCAGTAGTATCGGTAGGGGGCGCAGGGGCAATCAGCCCCAGCATTTT. Protein product: CASSIGRGRRGNQPQHF.

The J gene is TRBJ2-2, the V gene TRBV7-8; no clear D. This CDR3 is built from 17 residues. Germline V gives CDR1 SGHVS, CDR2 FQNEAQ. Trimming left V 2 bases short and J 2 bases short, with 15 bases between. As DNA, the CDR3 is TGTGCCAGCAGCTTAATTCTAACAGAAACTAACACCGGGGAGCTGTTTTTT. The encoded protein is CASSLILTETNTGELFF.

The gene calls are TRBV19 and TRBJ1-4, with D maybe TRBD1 (6 bases). Trimming shortened V by 10 bases and J by 4 bases, and 22 bases separated the two germline ends. The CDR3 loop spans 16 amino acids. Germline V gene sequence: CDR1 LNHDA, CDR2 SQIVND (reference sequence). The CDR3 coding sequence is TGTGCCACCACACGGACAGTATTCGGTCTTAATGAAAAACTGTTTTTT. Translated, it gives CATTRTVFGLNEKLFF.

The V gene is TRBV18, the J gene TRBJ1-4; 7 bases map to TRBD1. The CDR3 consists of 14 residues. Germline assignment: CDR1 KGHSH and CDR2 LQKENI. With 3 bases clipped from V and 5 bases from J, the junction kept 3 bases outside the gene matches. The CDR3: CASSPRDSNEKLFF. CDR3 sequence (DNA): TGTGCCAGCTCACCCCGGGACAGCAATGAAAAACTGTTTTTT.

The chain uses TRBV4-2 and TRBJ2-6, with D hard to call. V was pared by 1 base and J by 1 base, with 8 bases between. Germline CDR1 is LGHNA and CDR2 is YNFKEQ. The CDR3 spans 16 residues. CDR3 sequence reads: CASSQVEVSGANVLTF. CDR3 DNA: TGTGCCAGCAGCCAAGTCGAGGTTTCTGGGGCCAACGTCCTGACTTTC.

The chain couples TRBV7-8 to TRBJ2-1, with a weak D call TRBD1 (5 bases). Germline V gene lookup returns CDR1 SGHVS and CDR2 FQNEAQ. This CDR3 is 14 amino acids long. Trimming removed 0 bases from V and 5 bases from J, with 8 bases in between. The CDR3: CASSLAGQNNEQFF. Here the CDR3 DNA reads TGTGCCAGCAGCTTAGCTGGACAAAACAATGAGCAGTTCTTC.

The V gene is TRBV30, the J gene TRBJ2-3, with TRBD1 matching over 7 bases. The CDR3 spans 14 residues. Germline assignment: CDR1 GTSNPN and CDR2 SVGIG (reference sequence). The junction had 12 bases not matched to a gene; V was cut back by 1 base and J by 11 bases. The CDR3 protein is CAWSEGAGGVRQYF. DNA of the CDR3: TGTGCCTGGAGTGAGGGGGCCGGAGGTGTAAGGCAGTATTTT.

The V and J genes are TRBV9 and TRBJ2-5; the match to TRBD1 covers 7 bases. Per germline, CDR1 SGDLS and CDR2 YYNGEE. J lost 2 bases, V lost 6 bases, and 4 bases had no gene match. CDR3 size: 13 residues. This chain's CDR3 is CASTRTGQETQYF. DNA of the CDR3: TGTGCCAGCACCCGGACAGGACAAGAGACCCAGTACTTC.

The chain carries TRBV6-5 and TRBJ1-5; tentatively, D is TRBD1 (6 bases). V lost 6 bases and J lost 6, with 12 bases in between. This CDR3 spans 13 amino acids. Per the germline V gene, CDR1 is MNHEY and CDR2 is SVGAGI. The CDR3 region is CASSGQQGQPQHF. DNA of the CDR3: TGTGCCAGCAGCGGACAACAGGGTCAGCCCCAGCATTTT.

V gene TRBV7-8 combines with J gene TRBJ1-3; D unresolved. Germline CDR1 reads SGHVS; CDR2 reads FQNEAQ. Trimming left V 2 bases short and J 6 bases short, with 11 bases between. The CDR3 loop spans 14 amino acids. The CDR3 nucleotides are TGTGCCAGCAGCTTACCGGGTCTTGAAAACACCATATATTTT. Residues: CASSLPGLENTIYF.

The chain has TRBV7-2 and TRBJ2-3, with 10 positions matching TRBD2. V dropped 3 bases and J dropped 2; count of bases not matched to a gene: 5. Germline CDR1 is SGHTA and CDR2 is FQGNSA. The CDR3 is 16 residues long. The CDR3 bases are TGTGCCAGCAGCTTGTACACTAGCGGGGCCACAGATACGCAGTATTTT. It codes for CASSLYTSGATDTQYF.

The chain has TRBV5-5 and TRBJ2-4, with D possibly TRBD1 on 6 matching bases. Trimming removed 4 bases from V and 0 bases from J, with 14 bases in between. CDR3 length equals 16 residues. Germline CDR1 and CDR2: SGHKS and YYEKEE (reference sequence). CDR3: CASSPGQTLAKNIQYF. In DNA, the CDR3 is TGTGCCAGCAGCCCCGGACAGACCTTAGCCAAAAACATTCAGTACTTC.

In this sample, this clone turned up once. This chain links TRBV6-1 with TRBJ1-5; no definite D call. Trimming removed 7 bases from V and 2 bases from J, with 15 bases in between. This CDR3 comprises 15 residues. Germline CDR1 and CDR2: MNHNS and SASEGT. CDR3 in amino acids: CASNPSTSGNQPQHF. Here the CDR3 DNA reads TGTGCCAGCAACCCCTCGACGTCGGGCAATCAGCCCCAGCATTTT.

This chain joins TRBV7-2 and TRBJ2-5; D perhaps matches TRBD1 (6 bases). The DNA matches TRBJ2-7 better at its end, which makes the J call doubtful. Germline V gene sequence: CDR1 SGHTA, CDR2 FQGNSA. The CDR3 is 15 residues long. The CDR3 loop is CASSLTGTVGHEQYF. As DNA, the CDR3 is TGTGCCAGCAGCTTAACAGGGACGGTGGGCCACGAGCAGTACTTC.

This chain connects TRBV19 to TRBJ2-7; D assignment may be TRBD1 or TRBD2 (5 bases each). The CDR3 extends over 14 amino acids. Trimming pared 5 bases from V and 3 bases from J, leaving 14 bases between. Germline V gene lookup returns CDR1 LNHDA and CDR2 SQIVND (reference sequence). Here the CDR3 reads CASSPRGDFYEQYF. The DNA for the CDR3 is TGTGCCAGTAGTCCCAGAGGGGATTTCTACGAGCAGTACTTC.